This TCR beta chain was captured by sequencing in a study of blood T cells in healthy people across ages. Study-level points and caveats: Shifts in expanded clonotypes may have been confounded by donor CMV status, which was unknown.

The germline V gene has CDR1 SQVTM and CDR2 ANQGSEA. The V segment lost 6 bases and the J segment 1 base; nucleotides outside the gene matches: 3. CDR3 size: 13 residues. PBMCs were isolated at a quantity of at least 7 million per sample. Total RNA was extracted at no less than 5.5 micrograms per sample. With respect to this clonotype: Its antigen is unidentified.

PCR was performed a second time for about 6 to 11 cycles using a sample-barcoded 5' primer and a J-beta primer mix. Each cDNA was tagged by a template-switch adaptor containing 12 random nucleotides. Each CDR3 protein gets one entry after TCRdb re-called the 5' RACE reads with MiXCR. In the table there are about 620,000 distinct CDR3 sequences, about 51% of which are singletons. The receptor comes from a woman of 80 years or more in good health. Sample: blood. This chain connects TRBV29-1 to TRBJ2-4; 7 nucleotides line up with TRBD2. CDR3 bases: TGCAGCGTGGAACTAGCGGCCAAAAACATTCAGTACTTC. Its protein is CSVELAAKNIQYF.